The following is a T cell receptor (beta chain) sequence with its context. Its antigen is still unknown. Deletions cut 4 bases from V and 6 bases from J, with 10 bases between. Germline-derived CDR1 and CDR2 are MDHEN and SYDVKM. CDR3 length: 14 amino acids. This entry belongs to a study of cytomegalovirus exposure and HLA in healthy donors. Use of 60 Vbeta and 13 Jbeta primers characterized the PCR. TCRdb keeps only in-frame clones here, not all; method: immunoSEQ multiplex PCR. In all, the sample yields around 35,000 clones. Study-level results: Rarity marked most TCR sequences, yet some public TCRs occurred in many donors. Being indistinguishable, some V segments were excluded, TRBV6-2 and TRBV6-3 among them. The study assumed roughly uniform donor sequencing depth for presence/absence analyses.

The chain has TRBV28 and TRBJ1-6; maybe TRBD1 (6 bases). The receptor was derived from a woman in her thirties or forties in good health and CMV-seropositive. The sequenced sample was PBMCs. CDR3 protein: CASSSGTINSPLHF. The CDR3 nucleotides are TGTGCCAGCAGTTCCGGGACAATTAATTCACCCCTCCACTTT.